Below, 12 T cell receptor beta chains from the same sample are listed, as sequenced in a study of tissue T cells after allogeneic stem cell transplantation. TCRdb's table, derived via immunoSEQ multiplex PCR, lists solely in-frame clones and lacks some. Seen here are 25,000 to 30,000 clones, approximately 83% observed once, and the top ten hold roughly 4%. Specimen: blood, collected before transplantation. These receptors were collected from a woman aged 18 to 50 who later had graft-versus-host disease after an allogeneic stem cell transplant.

The chain has TRBV28 and TRBJ1-2, with a tentative D call TRBD1 (5 bases). Germline V gene lookup returns CDR1 MDHEN and CDR2 SYDVKM. The CDR3 totals 13 residues. V was trimmed by 6 bases and J by 7 bases, leaving 15 bases between them. The CDR3 region has the DNA TGTGCCAGCAGCCGAGATGGGGGGACTGGCTACACCTTC. Its translation is CASSRDGGTGYTF.

The chain recombines TRBV5-4 with TRBJ2-7; TRBD1 is a possible D gene (5 bases). V lost 0 bases and J lost 2, with 9 bases in between. Germline V gene data show CDR1 as SGHNT and CDR2 as YYREEE (reference sequence). The CDR3 extends over 14 amino acids. The CDR3 here is CASSLDQGPYEQYF. CDR3 nucleotide sequence: TGTGCCAGCAGCTTGGATCAGGGCCCCTACGAGCAGTACTTC. Based on the CDR3 plus reference TRBV5-4 and TRBJ2-7, the full variable domain is ETGVTQSPTHLIKTRGQQVTLRCSSQSGHNTVSWYQQALGQGPQFIFQYYREEENGRGNFPPRFSGLQFPNYSSELNVNALELDDSALYLCASSLDQGPYEQYFGPGTRLTVT.

The J gene is TRBJ2-7, the V gene TRBV2; D gene unclear. V lost 4 bases to trimming and J lost 6 bases, with 10 bases between them. The CDR3 is 12 residues long. Germline CDR1 is SNHLY and CDR2 is FYNNEI. In nucleotides, the CDR3 is TGTGCCAGCAGTGCTGCGGTGGGCGAGCAGTACTTC. Protein: CASSAAVGEQYF.

This clone has just one count. The chain combines TRBV19 with TRBJ2-2; 8 bases agree with TRBD1. The CDR3 runs 16 residues. Germline loops: CDR1 LNHDA, CDR2 SQIVND (reference sequence). V lost 5 bases, J lost 2 bases, and 7 bases stayed unmatched. The CDR3 bases are TGTGCCAGTAGTCCGCGGACAGGGTTCAACACCGGGGAGCTGTTTTTT. Its protein product is CASSPRTGFNTGELFF.

The rearrangement joins TRBV19 to TRBJ2-7; no clear D. Germline V CDR1 and CDR2: LNHDA, SQIVND (reference sequence). V was clipped by 2 bases and J by 3 bases, with 8 bases between them. The CDR3 has 13 residues. DNA of the CDR3: TGTGCCAGTAGTATAATCTTAGGCTACGAGCAGTACTTC. As protein: CASSIILGYEQYF.

This rearrangement joins TRBV9 to TRBJ1-3; TRBD1 agrees at 8 bases. This CDR3 region has 17 residues. The germline V gene has CDR1 SGDLS and CDR2 YYNGEE. Trimming at V came to 3 bases and at J to 0 bases, leaving 8 bases not matched to a gene. The CDR3 sequence is CASSAWDRRSSGNTIYF. CDR3 bases: TGTGCCAGCAGCGCGTGGGACAGGCGGTCCTCTGGAAACACCATATATTTT.

The chain links TRBV6-5 to TRBJ1-2; D is uncertain. Germline CDR1 MNHEY, CDR2 SVGAGI. This CDR3 has 15 residues. Trimming stripped 0 bases from V and 2 bases from J, with 10 bases between. Here the CDR3 DNA reads TGTGCCAGCAGTTACTCGAACTTCGGGAACTATGGCTACACCTTC. Its translation is CASSYSNFGNYGYTF.

This rearrangement joins TRBV24-1 to TRBJ2-3; perhaps TRBD1 as D (5 bases). The CDR3 runs to 16 residues. Trimming left V 4 bases short and J 0 bases short, with 13 bases between. Germline V CDR1 and CDR2: KGHDR, SFDVKD. CDR3 coding DNA: TGTGCCACCAGTGACTGGACATCCCCTAGCACAGATACGCAGTATTTT. Translation: CATSDWTSPSTDTQYF.

This chain joins TRBV21-1 and TRBJ1-1. TRBV21-1 is reported as a pseudogene. The CDR3 is 11 residues long. Written as DNA, the CDR3 is TGTGCCAGCAGCAAATTCAGAGGAGCTTTCTTT. This codes for CASSKFRGAFF.

Judged by abundance, this clone is medium-sized. The chain employs TRBV6-4 and TRBJ2-1, with D possibly matching TRBD1 (6 bases). The CDR3 spans 14 residues. V lost 1 base, J lost 8 bases, and 12 bases lay in between. CDR1 is MRHNA and CDR2 is SNTAGT in the germline V gene. CDR3 region: CASSDLAGVDEQFF. CDR3 bases: TGTGCCAGCAGTGACTTGGCAGGGGTCGATGAGCAGTTCTTC.

J is TRBJ2-7 and V is TRBV7-2; D gene ambiguous. Germline CDR1 is SGHTA and CDR2 is FQGNSA. Trimming pared 4 bases from V and 2 bases from J, leaving 12 bases between. This CDR3 is 14 amino acids long. The DNA for the CDR3 is TGTGCCAGCAGCTATTACAGCGAGGCCTACGAGCAGTACTTC. It encodes CASSYYSEAYEQYF.

This chain links TRBV28 with TRBJ2-1; D remains ambiguous. Germline V gene data show CDR1 as MDHEN and CDR2 as SYDVKM. The V end was cut by 2 bases, the J end by 9 bases, with 11 bases between. This CDR3 contains 13 residues. CDR3 DNA sequence: TGTGCCAGCAGTTTAACCCCCTCTGGTGAGCAGTTCTTC. Protein sequence: CASSLTPSGEQFF.